This passage covers 13 T cell receptor beta chains from one sample sequenced in a study of human T cells and chemical hapten exposure. One entry per CDR3 protein, called by TCRdb with MiXCR from the RACE reads. This sample has about 360,000 distinct CDR3 sequences, with roughly 6.9% found just once. As to time point: patch test 1, 2 weeks after DPC sensitization. Described treatment: therapeutic diphenylcyclopropenone sensitization with weekly scalp DPC. The specimen comprised whole blood, sampled in connection with sensitization to the hapten diphenylcyclopropenone (DPC). Receptors were obtained from a woman younger than 35 with alopecia areata. Some clones in this sample may be carry-over from other donors' samples.

This clonotype showed up just a few times. CDR3 protein: CASRTPGELELTTQYF. CDR3 nucleotide sequence: TGTGCCAGCAGAACCCCGGGGGAGCTGGAGCTGACGACCCAGTACTTC. V is TRBV6-2 or TRBV6-3 and J is TRBJ2-5; D is possibly TRBD2 (6 bases). CDR1 and CDR2 from the germline V gene are MNHEY and SVGEGT. V was shortened by 6 bases and J by 7 bases, with 24 bases between the two germline ends. This CDR3 is built from 16 residues.

This clonotype was counted a few times. The V gene is TRBV10-3, the J gene TRBJ1-4; no definite D call. V lost 3 bases and J lost 0, with 8 bases in between. This CDR3 region has 15 residues. CDR1 and CDR2 from the germline V gene are ENHRY and SYGVKD. CDR3 bases: TGTGCCATCAGTGACCCGGCCTCAACTAATGAAAAACTGTTTTTT. Its protein is CAISDPASTNEKLFF.

This clonotype was detected only a few times. The rearrangement uses TRBV6-5 and TRBJ2-2, with D uncertain. This CDR3 has 11 residues. V lost 10 bases and J 3 bases, leaving 6 bases between the germline ends. Germline loops: CDR1 MNHEY, CDR2 SVGAGI. The CDR3 sequence is CATKHTGELFF. CDR3 DNA: TGTGCCACCAAACACACCGGGGAGCTGTTTTTT.

This sequence joins TRBV3-1 and TRBJ1-1, with TRBD1 identical over 9 bases. Germline CDR1 LGHDT, CDR2 YNNKEL (reference sequence). The length of the CDR3 is 15 residues. The ends lost 3 bases at V and 1 base at J; junction bases unmatched: 3. This chain's CDR3 is CASSQGQGWNTEAFF. In DNA, the CDR3 is TGTGCCAGCAGCCAGGGACAGGGATGGAACACTGAAGCTTTCTTT.

This chain joins TRBV27 and TRBJ1-2; a possible D gene is TRBD1 (6 bases). The V gene lost 6 bases and the J gene lost 4 bases, with 18 bases spanning the gap. Germline CDR1 MNHEY, CDR2 SMNVEV (reference sequence). The CDR3 is 15 residues long. CDR3 loop: CASRPTMTGSYGYTF. The CDR3 DNA reads TGTGCCAGCAGGCCCACTATGACAGGAAGCTATGGCTACACCTTC.

The rearrangement links TRBV9 to TRBJ1-1, with unresolved D. CDR1 is SGDLS and CDR2 is YYNGEE in the germline V gene. V lost 0 bases, J lost 1 base, and 10 bases lay in between. The CDR3 spans 15 residues. The CDR3 protein is CASSVGGRPNTEAFF. The CDR3 DNA is TGTGCCAGCAGCGTAGGTGGCAGGCCGAACACTGAAGCTTTCTTT.

The J gene is TRBJ2-3, the V gene TRBV28; TRBD2 agrees at 10 bases. The V gene end was trimmed by 5 bases and the J gene end by 4 bases; junction bases not matched to a gene: 6. This CDR3 region has 15 residues. Per germline, CDR1 MDHEN and CDR2 SYDVKM. The CDR3 DNA follows: TGTGCCAGCAGTCTAGCGGGGGAAGGAGCAGATACGCAGTATTTT. Its translation is CASSLAGEGADTQYF.

This clonotype was observed a few times. The chain joins TRBV2 to TRBJ1-5; D unresolved. This CDR3 is built from 13 residues. With 4 bases removed from V and 9 bases from J, the gap between germline ends came to 13 bases. Germline V gene lookup returns CDR1 SNHLY and CDR2 FYNNEI. CDR3 residues: CASSAFQFRPQHF. The CDR3 DNA sequence: TGTGCCAGCAGTGCCTTTCAGTTTCGGCCCCAGCATTTT.

This clonotype has a count of ten or more. This chain connects TRBV5-6 to TRBJ2-7; D unresolved. The CDR3 spans 14 residues. V lost 0 bases, J lost 3 bases, and 10 bases lay in between. Germline assignment: CDR1 SGHDT and CDR2 YYEEEE. The CDR3 bases are TGTGCCAGCAGCTTGGGGCAGGCCTTCTACGAGCAGTACTTC. Its protein product is CASSLGQAFYEQYF.

This clonotype has at least ten counts. This chain joins TRBV5-1 and TRBJ2-3; the D gene is possibly TRBD2 (5 bases). Trimming cost V 5 bases and J 7 bases, with 17 bases left between them. The CDR3 has 14 amino acids. Germline CDR1 reads SGHRS; CDR2 reads YFSETQ. CDR3 residues: CASSRGNEGNTQYF. DNA for the CDR3: TGCGCCAGCAGTCGGGGAAATGAAGGAAATACGCAGTATTTT.

The table lists this clonotype with many counts. The chain employs TRBV5-5 and TRBJ1-5; 8 bases are a match to TRBD1. The germline gives CDR1 SGHKS, CDR2 YYEKEE (reference sequence). CDR3 length: 14 amino acids. V lost 5 bases to trimming and J lost 5 bases; unmatched junction nucleotides: 6. The DNA for the CDR3 is TGTGCCAGCAGTTTTGACAGGGGAGATCAGCCCCAGCATTTT. This sequence encodes CASSFDRGDQPQHF.

The rearrangement links TRBV27 to TRBJ1-2; unclear D gene. Per the germline V gene, CDR1 is MNHEY and CDR2 is SMNVEV (reference sequence). V lost 4 bases and J lost 1, with 10 bases in between. CDR3 length equals 14 residues. The CDR3 coding sequence is TGTGCCAGCAGTTCTCCAGACATTAACTATGGCTACACCTTC. It yields the protein CASSSPDINYGYTF.

At least ten counts were recorded for this clonotype. This chain joins TRBV13 and TRBJ1-2, with TRBD1 as a possible D gene (5 bases). The CDR3 is 13 residues long. V was pared by 6 bases and J by 7 bases, with 15 bases between. CDR1 is PRHDT and CDR2 is FYEKMQ in the germline V gene (reference sequence). The CDR3 protein is CASSYQGYVGYTF. DNA of the CDR3: TGTGCCAGCAGTTACCAGGGCTATGTTGGCTACACCTTC.